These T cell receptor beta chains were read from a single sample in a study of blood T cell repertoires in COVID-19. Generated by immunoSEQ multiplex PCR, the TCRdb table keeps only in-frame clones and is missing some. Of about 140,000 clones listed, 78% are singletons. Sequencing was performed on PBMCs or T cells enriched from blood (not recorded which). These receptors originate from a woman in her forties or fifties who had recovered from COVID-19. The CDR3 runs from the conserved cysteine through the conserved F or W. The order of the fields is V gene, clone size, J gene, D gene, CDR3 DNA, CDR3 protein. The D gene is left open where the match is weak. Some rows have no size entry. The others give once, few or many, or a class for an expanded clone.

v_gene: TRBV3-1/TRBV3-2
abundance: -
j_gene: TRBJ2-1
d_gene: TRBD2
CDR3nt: TGTGCCAGCAGCCATGGTCGGGGGGGAAGTGAGCAGTTCTTC
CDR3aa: CASSHGRGGSEQFF

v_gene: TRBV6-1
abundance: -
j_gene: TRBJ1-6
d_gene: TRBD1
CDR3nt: TGTGCCAGCAGGGAAGACAGGGGCGGTTGGAATTCACCCCTCCACTTT
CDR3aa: CASREDRGGWNSPLHF

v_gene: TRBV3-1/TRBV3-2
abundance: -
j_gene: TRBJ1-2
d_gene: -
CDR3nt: TGTGCCAGCAACCCTACAGGGTTAGAGTATGGCTACACCTTC
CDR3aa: CASNPTGLEYGYTF

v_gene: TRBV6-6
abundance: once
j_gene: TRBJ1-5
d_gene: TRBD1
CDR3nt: TGTGCCAGCAGTCGAGCTCGGACAGGGTTTAGCAATCAGCCCCAGCATTTT
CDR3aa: CASSRARTGFSNQPQHF

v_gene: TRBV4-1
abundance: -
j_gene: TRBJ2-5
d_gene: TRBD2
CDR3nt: TGCGCCAGCAGCCGGGAGGCGGGGGGCCAAGAGACCCAGTACTTC
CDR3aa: CASSREAGGQETQYF

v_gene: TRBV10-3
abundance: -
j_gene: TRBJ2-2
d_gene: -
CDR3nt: TGTGCCATCGGCAGGGGCAACGGGGAGCTGTTTTTT
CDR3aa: CAIGRGNGELFF

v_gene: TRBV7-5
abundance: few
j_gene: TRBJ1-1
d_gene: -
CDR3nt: TGTGTCAGAAGCTCTAGGGCCCTCCGGGGGACTGAAGCTTTCTTT
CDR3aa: CVRSSRALRGTEAFF

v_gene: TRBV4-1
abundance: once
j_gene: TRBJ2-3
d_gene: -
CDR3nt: TGCGCCAGCAGCCAAGAGGGCTACAGCACAGATACGCAGTATTTT
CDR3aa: CASSQEGYSTDTQYF

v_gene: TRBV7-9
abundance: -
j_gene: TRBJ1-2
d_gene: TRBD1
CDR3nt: TGTGCCAGCAGCCAAAGCCTAGGGACAGGGAACTATGGCTACACCTTC
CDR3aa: CASSQSLGTGNYGYTF

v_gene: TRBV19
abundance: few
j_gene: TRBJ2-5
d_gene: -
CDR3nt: TGTGCCAGTAGTACCTATGGACAAGGAGAGACCCAGTACTTC
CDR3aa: CASSTYGQGETQYF

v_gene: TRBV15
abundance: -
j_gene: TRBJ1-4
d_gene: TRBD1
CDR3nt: TGTGCCACCACGAGGGACAGGGATTCAACTAATGAAAAACTGTTTTTT
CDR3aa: CATTRDRDSTNEKLFF

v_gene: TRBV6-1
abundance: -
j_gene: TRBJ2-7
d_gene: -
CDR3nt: TGTGCCAGCAGTGAATTTACCGAGTACGAGCAGTACTTC
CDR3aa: CASSEFTEYEQYF

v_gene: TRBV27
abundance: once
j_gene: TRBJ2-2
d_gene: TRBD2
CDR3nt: TGTGCGACTAGTTCCCAGCGGGGGACCGGGGAGCTGTTTTTT
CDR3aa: CATSSQRGTGELFF

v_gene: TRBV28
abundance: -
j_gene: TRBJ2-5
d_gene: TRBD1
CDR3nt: TGTGCCAGCAGTACCCGGGACAGGGTCCACAGATCGGAGACCCAGTACTTC
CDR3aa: CASSTRDRVHRSETQYF

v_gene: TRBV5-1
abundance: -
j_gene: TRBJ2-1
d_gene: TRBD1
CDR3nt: TGCGCCAGCAGCCTACAGGGACAGGCCTCCTACAATGAGCAGTTCTTC
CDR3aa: CASSLQGQASYNEQFF